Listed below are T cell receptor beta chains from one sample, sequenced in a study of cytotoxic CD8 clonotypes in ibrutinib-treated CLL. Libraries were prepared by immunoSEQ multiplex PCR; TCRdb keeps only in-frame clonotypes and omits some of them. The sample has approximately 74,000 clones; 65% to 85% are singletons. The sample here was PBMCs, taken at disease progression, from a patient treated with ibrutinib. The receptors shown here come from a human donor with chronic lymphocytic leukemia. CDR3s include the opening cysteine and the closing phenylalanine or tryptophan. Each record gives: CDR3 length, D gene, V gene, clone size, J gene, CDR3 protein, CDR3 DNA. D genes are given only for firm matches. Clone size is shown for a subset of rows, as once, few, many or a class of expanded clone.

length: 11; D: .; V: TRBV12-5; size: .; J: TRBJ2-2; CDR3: CASGSTGELFF; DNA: TGTGCTAGTGGTTCCACCGGGGAGCTGTTTTTT
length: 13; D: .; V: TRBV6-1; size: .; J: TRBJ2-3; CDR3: CASSEGITDTQYF; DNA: TGTGCCAGCAGTGAAGGGATCACAGATACGCAGTATTTT
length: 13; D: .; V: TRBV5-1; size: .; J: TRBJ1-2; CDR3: CASSLAQGHGYTF; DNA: TGCGCCAGCAGCTTGGCACAGGGTCATGGCTACACCTTC
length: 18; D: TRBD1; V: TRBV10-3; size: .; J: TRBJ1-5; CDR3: CAISGQGARGKSNQPQHF; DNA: TGTGCCATCAGCGGACAGGGGGCGAGAGGGAAGAGCAATCAGCCCCAGCATTTT
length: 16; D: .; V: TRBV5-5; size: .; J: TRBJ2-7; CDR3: CASSSRTDLLSHEQYF; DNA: TGTGCCAGCAGCAGCCGGACGGATCTCCTTAGTCACGAGCAGTACTTC
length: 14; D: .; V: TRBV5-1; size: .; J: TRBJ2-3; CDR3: CASSPGGGTDTQYF; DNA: TGCGCCAGCAGCCCCGGTGGGGGCACAGATACGCAGTATTTT
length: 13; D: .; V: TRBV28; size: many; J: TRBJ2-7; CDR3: CASTDLGHYEQYF; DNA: TGTGCCAGCACCGACTTAGGTCATTACGAGCAGTACTTC
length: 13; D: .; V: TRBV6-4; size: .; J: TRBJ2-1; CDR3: CASSVLRGNEQFF; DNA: TGTGCCAGCAGTGTACTCAGGGGAAATGAGCAGTTCTTC
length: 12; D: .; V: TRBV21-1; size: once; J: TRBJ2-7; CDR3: CASRGGPYEQYF; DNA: TGTGCCAGCAGGGGCGGGCCCTACGAGCAGTACTTC
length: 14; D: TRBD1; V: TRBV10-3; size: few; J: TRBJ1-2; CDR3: CAITDRAPNYGYTF; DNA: TGTGCCATCACCGACAGGGCTCCTAACTATGGCTACACCTTC
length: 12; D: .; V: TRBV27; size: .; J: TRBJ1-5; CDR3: CASSFGGQPQHF; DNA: TGTGCCAGCAGTTTTGGGGGACAGCCCCAGCATTTT
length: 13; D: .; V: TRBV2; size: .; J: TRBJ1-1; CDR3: CASSDSPGTEAFF; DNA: TGTGCCAGCAGTGATAGTCCCGGCACTGAAGCTTTCTTT
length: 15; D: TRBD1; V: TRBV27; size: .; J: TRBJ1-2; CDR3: CASSFWRGPNYGYTF; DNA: TGTGCCAGCAGCTTCTGGAGGGGGCCGAACTATGGCTACACCTTC
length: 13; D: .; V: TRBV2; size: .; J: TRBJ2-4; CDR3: CASLGVAKNIQYF; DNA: TGTGCCAGCTTGGGGGTAGCCAAAAACATTCAGTACTTC
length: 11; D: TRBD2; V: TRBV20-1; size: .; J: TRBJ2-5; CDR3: CSAREAGTQYF; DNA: TGCAGTGCTCGGGAGGCAGGGACCCAGTACTTC
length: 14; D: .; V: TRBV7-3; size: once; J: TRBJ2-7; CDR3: CASSLGRTGHEQYF; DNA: TGTGCCAGCAGCTTGGGCCGGACGGGGCACGAGCAGTACTTC
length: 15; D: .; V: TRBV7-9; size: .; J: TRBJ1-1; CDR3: CASSLGGSLNTEAFF; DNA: TGTGCCAGCAGCTTAGGGGGCAGCCTGAACACTGAAGCTTTCTTT
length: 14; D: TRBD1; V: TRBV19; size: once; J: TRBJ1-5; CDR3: CASSIAGQGKPQHF; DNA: TGTGCCAGTAGTATAGCAGGACAGGGCAAGCCCCAGCATTTT
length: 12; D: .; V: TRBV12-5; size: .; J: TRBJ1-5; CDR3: CAIADLNQPQHF; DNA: TGTGCTATAGCAGATCTCAATCAGCCCCAGCATTTT
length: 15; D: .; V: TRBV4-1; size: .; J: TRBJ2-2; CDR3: CASSQPYGNTGELFF; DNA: TGCGCCAGCAGCCAGCCCTATGGGAACACCGGGGAGCTGTTTTTT
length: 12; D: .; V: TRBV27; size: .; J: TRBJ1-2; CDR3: CASRGTDYGYTF; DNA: TGTGCCAGCAGAGGGACTGACTATGGCTACACCTTC
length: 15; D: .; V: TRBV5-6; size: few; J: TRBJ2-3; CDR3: CASSLVAWATDTQYF; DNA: TGTGCCAGCAGCTTGGTGGCATGGGCCACAGATACGCAGTATTTT
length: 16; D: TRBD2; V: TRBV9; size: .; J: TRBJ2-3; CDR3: CASTRLAGGLADTQYF; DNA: TGTGCCAGCACCCGACTAGCGGGGGGGCTGGCAGATACGCAGTATTTT
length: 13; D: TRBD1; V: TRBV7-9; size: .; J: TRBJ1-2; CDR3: CASSPTGEYGYTF; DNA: TGTGCCAGCAGCCCCACAGGGGAGTATGGCTACACCTTC
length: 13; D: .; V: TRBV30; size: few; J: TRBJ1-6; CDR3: CAWSYGPLPRFHF; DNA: TGTGCCTGGAGTTACGGACCCCTACCCCGTTTCCACTTT
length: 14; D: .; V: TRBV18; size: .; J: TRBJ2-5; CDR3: CASSPGRVQETQYF; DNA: TGTGCCAGCTCACCAGGACGGGTTCAAGAGACCCAGTACTTC
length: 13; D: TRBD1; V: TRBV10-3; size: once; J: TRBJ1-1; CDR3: CASIQGGGTEAFF; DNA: TGTGCCAGCATACAGGGGGGCGGCACTGAAGCTTTCTTT
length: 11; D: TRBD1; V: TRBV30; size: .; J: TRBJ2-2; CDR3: CAWGTVSELFF; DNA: TGTGCCTGGGGGACAGTTTCGGAGCTGTTTTTT
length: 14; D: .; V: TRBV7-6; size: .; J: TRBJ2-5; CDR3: CASSSWEAQETQYF; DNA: TGTGCCAGCAGCTCGTGGGAGGCTCAAGAGACCCAGTACTTC
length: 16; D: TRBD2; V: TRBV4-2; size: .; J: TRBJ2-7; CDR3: CASSPFPRGATYEQYF; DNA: TGTGCCAGCAGCCCGTTTCCGCGGGGGGCTACCTACGAGCAGTACTTC
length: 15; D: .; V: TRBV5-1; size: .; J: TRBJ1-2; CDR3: CASSREQGRGYGYTF; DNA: TGCGCCAGCAGCAGAGAGCAGGGCAGGGGCTATGGCTACACCTTC
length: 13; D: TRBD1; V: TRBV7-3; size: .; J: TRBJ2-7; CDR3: CASSTYRGDEQYF; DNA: TGTGCCAGCAGCACATACAGGGGGGACGAGCAGTACTTC
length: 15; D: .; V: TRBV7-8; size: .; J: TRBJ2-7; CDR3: CASSPNRDRSYEQYF; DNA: TGTGCCAGCAGCCCTAACAGGGATAGGTCCTACGAGCAGTACTTC
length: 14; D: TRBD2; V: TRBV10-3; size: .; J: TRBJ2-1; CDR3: CAISDPAGDNEQFF; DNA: TGTGCCATCAGTGACCCAGCGGGAGACAATGAGCAGTTCTTC
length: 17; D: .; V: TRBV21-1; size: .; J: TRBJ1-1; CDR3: CASSRGDRGGMNTEAFF; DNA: TGTGCCAGCAGCAGGGGGGACAGGGGAGGAATGAACACTGAAGCTTTCTTT
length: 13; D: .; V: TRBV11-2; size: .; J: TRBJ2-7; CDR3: CASSLYSTNEQYF; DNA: TGTGCCAGCAGCTTATACTCAACCAACGAGCAGTACTTC
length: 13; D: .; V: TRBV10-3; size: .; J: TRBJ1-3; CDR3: CAIRHEVGNTIYF; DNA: TGTGCCATCAGGCATGAGGTCGGAAACACCATATATTTT
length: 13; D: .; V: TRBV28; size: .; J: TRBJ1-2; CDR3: CASSFPQGNGYTF; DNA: TGTGCCAGCAGTTTTCCGCAGGGTAATGGCTACACCTTC
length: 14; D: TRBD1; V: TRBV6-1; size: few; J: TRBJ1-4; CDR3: CASSENPTGGKLFF; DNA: TGTGCCAGCAGTGAAAACCCGACAGGGGGAAAACTGTTTTTT
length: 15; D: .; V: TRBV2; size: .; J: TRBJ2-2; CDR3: CASSDSGRGLGELFF; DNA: TGTGCCAGCAGTGATTCGGGCAGGGGTCTCGGGGAGCTGTTTTTT
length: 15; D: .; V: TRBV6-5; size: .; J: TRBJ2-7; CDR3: CASSRTSRSSYEQYF; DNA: TGTGCCAGCAGTCGGACTTCCCGCAGCTCCTACGAGCAGTACTTC
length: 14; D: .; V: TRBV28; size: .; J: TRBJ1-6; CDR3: CASYSGQYNSPLHF; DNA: TGTGCCAGCTACAGCGGACAGTATAATTCACCCCTCCACTTT
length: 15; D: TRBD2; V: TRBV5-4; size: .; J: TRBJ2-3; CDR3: CASSRTSGRTDTQYF; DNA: TGTGCCAGCAGTCGGACTAGCGGGCGCACAGATACGCAGTATTTT
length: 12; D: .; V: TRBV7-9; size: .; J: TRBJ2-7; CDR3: CASSGRSYEQYF; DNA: TGTGCCAGCAGCGGTAGGAGCTACGAGCAGTACTTC
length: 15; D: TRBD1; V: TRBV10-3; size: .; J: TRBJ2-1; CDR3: CAISESQGAYNEQFF; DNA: TGTGCCATCAGTGAGTCCCAGGGGGCCTACAATGAGCAGTTCTTC
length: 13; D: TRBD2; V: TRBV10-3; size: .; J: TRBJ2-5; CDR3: CATKAEREETQYF; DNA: TGTGCCACGAAAGCGGAGCGGGAGGAGACCCAGTACTTC
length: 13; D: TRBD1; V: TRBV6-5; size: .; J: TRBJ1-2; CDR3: CASSRQGKNGYTF; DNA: TGTGCCAGCAGCCGACAGGGGAAGAATGGCTACACCTTC
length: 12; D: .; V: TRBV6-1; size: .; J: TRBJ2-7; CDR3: CASSEPHYEQYF; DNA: TGTGCCAGCAGTGAACCGCACTACGAGCAGTACTTC
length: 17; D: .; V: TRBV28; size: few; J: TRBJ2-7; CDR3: CASSSPWAGPTYYEQYF; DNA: TGTGCCAGCAGTTCCCCTTGGGCAGGCCCTACTTACTACGAGCAGTACTTC
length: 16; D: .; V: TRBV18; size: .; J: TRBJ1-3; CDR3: CASSRKTGHSGNTIYF; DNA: TGTGCCAGCTCTCGTAAGACAGGCCACTCTGGAAACACCATATATTTT
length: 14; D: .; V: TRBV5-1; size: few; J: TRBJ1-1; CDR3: CASPFWTVNTEAFF; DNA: TGCGCCAGCCCGTTCTGGACGGTGAACACTGAAGCTTTCTTT
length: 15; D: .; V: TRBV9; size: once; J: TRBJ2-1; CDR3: CASSLASILGNEQFF; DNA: TGTGCCAGCAGCCTAGCTAGCATCTTGGGCAATGAGCAGTTCTTC
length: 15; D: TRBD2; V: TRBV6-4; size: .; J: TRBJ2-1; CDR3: CASSRGGTKGWEQFF; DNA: TGTGCCAGCAGTCGTGGGGGGACTAAGGGATGGGAGCAGTTCTTC
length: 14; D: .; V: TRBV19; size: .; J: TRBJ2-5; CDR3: CASSPPRALETQYF; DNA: TGTGCCAGTAGTCCACCCAGGGCCCTCGAGACCCAGTACTTC
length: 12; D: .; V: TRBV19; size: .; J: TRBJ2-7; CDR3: CASSRGGYEQYF; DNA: TGTGCCAGTAGTCGCGGCGGATACGAGCAGTACTTC
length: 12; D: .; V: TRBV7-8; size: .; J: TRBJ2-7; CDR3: CASSLVSHEQYF; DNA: TGTGCCAGCAGCTTAGTCTCCCACGAGCAGTACTTC
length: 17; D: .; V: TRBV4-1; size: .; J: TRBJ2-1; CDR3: CASSQVYSGSSYNEQFF; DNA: TGCGCCAGCAGCCAAGTTTATTCAGGGAGCTCCTACAATGAGCAGTTCTTC
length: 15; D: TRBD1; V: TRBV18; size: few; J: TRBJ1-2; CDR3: CASRQDRGGNYGYTF; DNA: TGTGCCAGCCGGCAGGACAGGGGCGGCAACTATGGCTACACCTTC
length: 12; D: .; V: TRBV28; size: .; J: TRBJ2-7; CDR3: CATERPYDEQYF; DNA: TGTGCCACCGAGCGCCCCTACGACGAGCAGTACTTC
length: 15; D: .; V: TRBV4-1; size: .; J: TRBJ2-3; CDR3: CASSFQAQWVDTQYF; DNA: TGCGCCAGCAGCTTTCAGGCCCAGTGGGTGGATACGCAGTATTTT